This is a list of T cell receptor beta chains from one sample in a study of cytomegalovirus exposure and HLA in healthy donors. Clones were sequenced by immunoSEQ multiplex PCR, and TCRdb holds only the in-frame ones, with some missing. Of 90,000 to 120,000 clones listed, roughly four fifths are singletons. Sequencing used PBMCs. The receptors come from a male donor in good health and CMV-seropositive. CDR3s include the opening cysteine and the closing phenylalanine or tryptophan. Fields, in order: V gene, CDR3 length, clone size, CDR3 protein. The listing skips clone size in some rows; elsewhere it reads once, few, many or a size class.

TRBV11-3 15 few CASSLGQGFRSPLHF
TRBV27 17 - CASSSSLAAAAIYGYTF
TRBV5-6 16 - CASSTRQGRAYNEQFF
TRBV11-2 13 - CASRSGQTREAFF
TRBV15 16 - CATSSYVSQGKEKLFF
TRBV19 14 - CASSTGLSNQPQHF
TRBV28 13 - CASSLGSVKPQHF
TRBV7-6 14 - CASSRGGGNTEAFF
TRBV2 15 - CASILGGGTYNEQFF
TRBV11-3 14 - CASSLVPGLGGYTF
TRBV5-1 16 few CASSLGQGTRYTEAFF
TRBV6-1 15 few CASSETTGVHNEQFF
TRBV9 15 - CASSLRTGFDQPQHF
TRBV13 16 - CASSSTGSGGTAEAFF
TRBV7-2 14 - CASSFSSGGDTQYF
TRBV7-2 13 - CASSLDPGSPLHF
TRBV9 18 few CASSPRGGGWTSTDTQYF
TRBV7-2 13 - CASSLDNNYGYTF
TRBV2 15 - CASRRTGGADQPQHF
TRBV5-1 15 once CASSMGWGGEKTQYF
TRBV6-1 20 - CASSGVQRSGTFTNLGEQYF
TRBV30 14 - CACLQGGSTDTQYF
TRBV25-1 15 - CASSTPGQEYYEQYF
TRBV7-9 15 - CSSSHQTGVGETQYF
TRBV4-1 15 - CASSHRDTASYEQYF
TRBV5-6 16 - CASSHDTSGDTDTQYF
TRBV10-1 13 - CATKRRVGQPQHF
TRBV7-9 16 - CASSMSGGPTTGELFF
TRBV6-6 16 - CASSYSGGVLTDTQYF
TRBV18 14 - CASSPGQAGYGYTF
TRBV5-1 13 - CASSQGETDTQYF
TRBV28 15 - CASSLGTDHGNTIYF
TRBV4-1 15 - CASSQEFFGNQPQHF
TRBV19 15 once CASSIDLRSGEKLFF
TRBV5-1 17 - CASSLAPRRDGNQPQHF
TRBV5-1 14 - CASSLWGRETEAFF
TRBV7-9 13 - CASSPRGPYEQYF
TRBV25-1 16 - CASSELEEAGGGGYTF
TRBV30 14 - CAWSDFTGAGGYTF
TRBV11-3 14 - CASSLVRGTYEQYF
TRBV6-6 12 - CATQLRGSPLHF
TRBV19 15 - CASSIAAGADYGYTF
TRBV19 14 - CASNEAGPYNEQFF
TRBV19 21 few CASSPGRWSGGLVQAKNIQYF
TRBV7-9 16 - CASSFFSSGGGSIQYF
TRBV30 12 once CAWSVQVGGYTF
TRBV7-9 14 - CASRRRGPPGTQYF
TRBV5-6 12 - CASSPRGYEQYF
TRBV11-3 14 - CASSSGQGTTEAFF